Below, 12 T cell receptor beta chains from the same sample are listed, as sequenced in a study of a mutant IDH1 vaccine in newly diagnosed glioma. No antigen has been identified for these receptors. Repertoires were generated with immunoSEQ multiplex PCR, while TCRdb's copy carries only in-frame clones and drops some. The repertoire includes about 38,000 clones, around 82% of them detected once, and around 5.9% sits in the top ten. Time point in this sample: week 5, during vaccination. Topical imiquimod was applied with each vaccine dose, which held 300 ug of mutant IDH1 20-mer peptide. This specimen consisted of PBMCs, obtained from a glioma patient whose treatment included an IDH1 peptide vaccine. The receptors were sampled from a man aged 35 to 55 with glioma.

CDR3 in amino acids: CASSSEAGLGYGYTF. The CDR3 DNA follows: TGCGCCAGCAGCTCGGAAGCAGGACTCGGCTATGGCTACACCTTC. V is TRBV5-1 and J is TRBJ1-2, with D unresolved. The V gene's germline CDR1 is SGHRS and CDR2 YFSETQ. This CDR3 is built from 15 residues. Deletions cut 3 bases from V and 4 bases from J, with 16 bases between. The variable domain in full, completed from reference TRBV5-1 and TRBJ1-2, reads KAGVTQTPRYLIKTRGQQVTLSCSPISGHRSVSWYQQTPGQGLQFLFEYFSETQRNKGNFPGRFSGRQFSNSRSEMNVSTLELGDSALYLCASSSEAGLGYGYTFGSGTRLTVV.

The chain couples TRBV7-8 to TRBJ1-2; D is ambiguous. The CDR3 is 14 residues long. Trimming pared 5 bases from V and 9 bases from J, leaving 19 bases between. Germline CDR1 reads SGHVS; CDR2 reads FQNEAQ. As DNA, the CDR3 is TGTGCCAGCAGCCAGGACGATTACGCGCCTAGCTACACCTTC. Translated: CASSQDDYAPSYTF.

The chain employs TRBV9 and TRBJ2-6, with no clear D. V was clipped by 0 bases and J by 1 base, with 2 bases between them. CDR3 length: 14 residues. Germline V gene sequence: CDR1 SGDLS, CDR2 YYNGEE. CDR3 DNA sequence: TGTGCCAGCAGCGTAGTGTCTGGGGCCAACGTCCTGACTTTC. Translated, it gives CASSVVSGANVLTF.

The chain uses TRBV9 and TRBJ1-4, with D perhaps TRBD1 (5 bases). This CDR3 has 14 residues. Germline V CDR1 and CDR2: SGDLS, YYNGEE. The V end was cut by 4 bases, the J end by 8 bases, with 15 bases between. The CDR3: CASSPRVTEEKLFF. DNA for the CDR3: TGTGCCAGCAGCCCCAGGGTAACTGAAGAAAAACTGTTTTTT.

Worth noting for this clone: Sequence at one end of the junction differs from germline and may be a read error. The genes are TRBV15 and TRBJ2-5, with TRBD2 matching 14 bases. The CDR3 sequence is 15 residues long. The V gene's germline CDR1 is LNHNV and CDR2 YYDKDF (reference sequence). CDR3 bases: TGTGCCACCAGCAGAGGGACTAGCGGGGGGTCTACTGGGAACTTC. It codes for CATSRGTSGGSTGNF.

DNA of the CDR3: TGTGCCACCAGCAGAGAGGGCCGGAGGGCTCAGCCCCAGCATTTT. It translates to CATSREGRRAQPQHF. V usage is TRBV15 and J usage is TRBJ1-5, with D hard to call. With 0 bases removed from V and 6 bases from J, the gap between germline ends came to 12 bases. Germline-derived CDR1 and CDR2 are LNHNV and YYDKDF (reference sequence). The CDR3 contains 15 residues.

This sequence joins TRBV10-2 and TRBJ2-1; 13 bases are a match to TRBD2. Germline lookup yields CDR1 WSHSY and CDR2 SAAADI. The trim removed 2 bases at V and 4 bases at J, leaving 5 bases unmatched. The length of the CDR3 is 17 residues. CDR3 in DNA: TGCGCCAGCAGTGAGAGGACTAGCGGGGGTCTATACAATGAGCAGTTCTTC. This sequence encodes CASSERTSGGLYNEQFF.

J is TRBJ2-5 and V is TRBV7-7; D possibly matches TRBD1 or TRBD2 (7 bases each). The germline CDR1 and CDR2 sequences are SSHAT and FNYEAQ (reference sequence). The germline V and J ends were trimmed by 8 bases and 5 bases, with 21 bases remaining between them. The CDR3 spans 15 residues. CDR3 region: CASSRGGGQSETQYF. CDR3 nucleotides: TGTGCCAGCTCGAGGGGAGGGGGCCAAAGCGAGACCCAGTACTTC.

This clone showed up just a few times. The rearrangement links TRBV7-2 to TRBJ1-2, with 7 bases lining up with TRBD1. This CDR3 region has 14 residues. V lost 2 bases to trimming and J lost 7 bases; unmatched junction nucleotides: 7. Germline V CDR1 and CDR2: SGHTA, FQGNSA. The DNA for the CDR3 is TGTGCCAGCAGCTTAAAGGGGGCGCAGGTTGGCTACACCTTC. Translation: CASSLKGAQVGYTF.

The rearrangement joins TRBV29-1 to TRBJ1-2; the match to TRBD1 covers 8 bases. This CDR3 has 12 residues. Germline CDR1 reads SQVTM; CDR2 reads ANQGSEA. With V trimmed by 6 bases and J by 2 bases, 2 bases remained unmatched. The CDR3 DNA sequence: TGCAGCGTACAGGGGGAGAACTATGGCTACACCTTC. It specifies CSVQGENYGYTF.

The J gene is TRBJ1-1, the V gene TRBV2, with a possible D match to TRBD1 (5 bases). In germline, CDR1 is SNHLY, CDR2 FYNNEI. The length of the CDR3 is 15 residues. The germline V and J ends were trimmed by 2 bases and 0 bases, with 10 bases remaining between them. CDR3 sequence: CASSELGTVNTEAFF. The CDR3 coding sequence is TGTGCCAGCAGTGAACTTGGGACCGTGAACACTGAAGCTTTCTTT.

This chain links TRBV7-2 with TRBJ1-4; a weak D match, TRBD1 (5 bases). The germline CDR1 and CDR2 sequences are SGHTA and FQGNSA. The V end lost 2 bases, the J end lost 7 bases, and 14 bases lay between the germline ends. This CDR3 spans 15 amino acids. The CDR3 sequence: CASSLSGTIVEKLFF. The CDR3 nucleotides are TGTGCCAGCAGCTTATCTGGGACTATCGTTGAAAAACTGTTTTTT.